The present T cell receptor (beta chain) was sequenced within a study of neurological immune-mediated disorders. Whole-study results and caveats: Private repertoires in all groups were suggested by the finding that expanded clones across subjects shared no CDR3 amino acid sequences.

Many counts were recorded for this clonotype. Its antigen is unidentified. Synthesis of cDNA was carried out by template-switch 5'RACE. The reaction used 10-nucleotide random UMIs. Over 160 million TCR-beta sequences from 15-18 subjects came from every sequencing run. TCRdb reprocessed the 5' RACE reads via MiXCR and lists one record per CDR3 protein. Of 47,000 or so distinct CDR3 sequences listed, about 9% were seen once; the top ten hold less than 2%. This sample's time point: longitudinal time-point 1 (baseline). The healthy controls volunteered at a blood bank in Maryland, USA. The receptor's source is a woman between 40 and 55 years old in good health. Sample: PBMCs.

The CDR3 protein is CASSSWDEQYF. CDR3 bases: TGTGCCAGCAGCTCCTGGGACGAGCAGTACTTC. The chain couples TRBV13 to TRBJ2-7; D is ambiguous. V was shortened by 4 bases and J by 5 bases, with 6 bases between the two germline ends. Germline V gives CDR1 PRHDT, CDR2 FYEKMQ (reference sequence). CDR3 length: 11 amino acids.